Listed here is a single TCR beta chain. These data are taken from a study of sequential checkpoint blockade in melanoma. Study background: Both treatment sequences were followed by maintenance nivolumab.

CDR1 SGDLS and CDR2 YYNGEE come from the germline V gene. This CDR3 spans 15 amino acids. V was clipped by 0 bases and J by 11 bases; unmatched bases: 9. This table comes from immunoSEQ multiplex PCR, and its TCRdb copy is limited to in-frame clones, with some not included. This sample has around 34,000 clones, with around 82% found just once. The treatment was: randomized to nivolumab then ipilimumab (arm A) or the reverse (arm B). The material sequenced was CD8+ T cells sorted from blood (inferred from file names), taken from a patient given nivolumab and ipilimumab in sequence. This TCR derives from a human donor with melanoma. The V call is TRBV9, the J call TRBJ1-4; 8 bases line up with TRBD1. The CDR3 loop reads CASSVGGTGGAKLFF. The CDR3 DNA follows: TGTGCCAGCAGCGTAGGTGGCACAGGGGGGGCGAAACTGTTTTTT.